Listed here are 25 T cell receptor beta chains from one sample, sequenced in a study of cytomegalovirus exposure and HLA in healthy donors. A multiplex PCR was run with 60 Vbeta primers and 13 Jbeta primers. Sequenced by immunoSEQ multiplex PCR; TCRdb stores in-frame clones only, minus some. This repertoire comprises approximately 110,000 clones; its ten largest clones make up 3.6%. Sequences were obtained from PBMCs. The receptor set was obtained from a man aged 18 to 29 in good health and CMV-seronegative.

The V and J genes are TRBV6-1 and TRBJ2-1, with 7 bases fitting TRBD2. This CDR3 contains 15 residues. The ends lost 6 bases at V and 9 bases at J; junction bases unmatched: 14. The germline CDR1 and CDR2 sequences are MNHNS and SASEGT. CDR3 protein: CASSPRWSSGGEQFF. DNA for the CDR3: TGTGCCAGCAGCCCAAGGTGGTCTAGCGGCGGTGAGCAGTTCTTC.

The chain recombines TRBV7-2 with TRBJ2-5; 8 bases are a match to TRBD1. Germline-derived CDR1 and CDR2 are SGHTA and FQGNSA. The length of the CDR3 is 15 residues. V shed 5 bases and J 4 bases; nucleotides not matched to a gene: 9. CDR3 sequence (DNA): TGTGCCAGCAGCCTTCGGACAGGGATCGGAGAGACCCAGTACTTC. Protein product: CASSLRTGIGETQYF. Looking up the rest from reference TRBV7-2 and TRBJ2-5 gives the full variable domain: GAGVSQSPSNKVTEKGKDVELRCDPISGHTALYWYRQSLGQGLEFLIYFQGNSAPDKSGLPSDRFSAERTGGSVSTLTIQRTQQEDSAVYLCASSLRTGIGETQYFGPGTRLLVL.

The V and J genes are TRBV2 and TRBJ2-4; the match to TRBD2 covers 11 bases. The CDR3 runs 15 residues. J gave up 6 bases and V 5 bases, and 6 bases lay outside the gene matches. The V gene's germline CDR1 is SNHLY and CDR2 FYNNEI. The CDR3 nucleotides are TGTGCCAGCAGTCCCCTAGCGGGAGGTGGAAACATTCAGTACTTC. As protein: CASSPLAGGGNIQYF.

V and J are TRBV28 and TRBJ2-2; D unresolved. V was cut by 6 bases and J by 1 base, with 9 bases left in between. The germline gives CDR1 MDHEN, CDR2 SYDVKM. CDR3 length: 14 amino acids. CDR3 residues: CASSPTGNTGELFF. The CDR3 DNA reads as TGTGCCAGCAGCCCCACCGGGAACACCGGGGAGCTGTTTTTT.

The CDR3, as DNA: TGCAGTCGTCATAGAGGCACTGAAGCTTTCTTT. It yields the protein CSRHRGTEAFF. This chain uses TRBV20-1 with TRBJ1-1; no clear D gene. Germline-derived CDR1 and CDR2 are DFQATT and SNEGSKA (reference sequence). V was trimmed by 8 bases and J by 4 bases, leaving 11 bases between them. The CDR3 runs to 11 residues.

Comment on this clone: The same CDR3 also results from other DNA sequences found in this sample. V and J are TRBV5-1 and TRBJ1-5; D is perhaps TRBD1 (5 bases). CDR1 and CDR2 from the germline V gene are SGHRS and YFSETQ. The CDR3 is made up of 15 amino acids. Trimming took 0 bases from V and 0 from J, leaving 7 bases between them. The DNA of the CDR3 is TGCGCCAGCAGCTTGGAGGGGCTTAGCAATCAGCCCCAGCATTTT. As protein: CASSLEGLSNQPQHF.

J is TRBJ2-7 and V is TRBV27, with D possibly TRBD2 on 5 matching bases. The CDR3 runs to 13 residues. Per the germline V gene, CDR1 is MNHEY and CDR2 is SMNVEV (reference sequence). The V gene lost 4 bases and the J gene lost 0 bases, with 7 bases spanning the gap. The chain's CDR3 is CASSSGISYEQYF. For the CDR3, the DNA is TGTGCCAGCAGTTCGGGGATCTCCTACGAGCAGTACTTC.

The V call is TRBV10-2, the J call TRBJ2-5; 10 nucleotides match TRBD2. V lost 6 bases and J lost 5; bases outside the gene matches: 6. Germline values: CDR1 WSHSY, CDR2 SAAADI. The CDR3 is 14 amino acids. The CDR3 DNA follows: TGCGCCAGCAGCGGTCTAGCGGGAGCGGAGACCCAGTACTTC. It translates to CASSGLAGAETQYF.

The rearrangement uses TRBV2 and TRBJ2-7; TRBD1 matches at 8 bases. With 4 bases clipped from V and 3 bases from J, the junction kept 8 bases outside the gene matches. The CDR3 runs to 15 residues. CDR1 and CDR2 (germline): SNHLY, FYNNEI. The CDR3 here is CASSGGAGGFYEQYF. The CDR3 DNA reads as TGTGCCAGCAGTGGAGGGGCAGGGGGCTTCTACGAGCAGTACTTC.

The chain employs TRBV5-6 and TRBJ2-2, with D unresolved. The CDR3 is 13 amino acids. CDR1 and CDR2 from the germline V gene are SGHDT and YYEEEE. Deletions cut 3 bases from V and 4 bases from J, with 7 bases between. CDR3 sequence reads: CASSSDTTGELFF. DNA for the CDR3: TGTGCCAGCAGCTCTGACACCACCGGGGAGCTGTTTTTT.

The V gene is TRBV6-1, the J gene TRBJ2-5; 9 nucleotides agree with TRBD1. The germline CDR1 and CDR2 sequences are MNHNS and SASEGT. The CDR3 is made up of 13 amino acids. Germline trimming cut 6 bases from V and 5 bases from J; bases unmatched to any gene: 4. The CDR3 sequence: CASRGTGLETQYF. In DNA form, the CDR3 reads TGTGCCAGCAGGGGGACAGGGCTGGAGACCCAGTACTTC.

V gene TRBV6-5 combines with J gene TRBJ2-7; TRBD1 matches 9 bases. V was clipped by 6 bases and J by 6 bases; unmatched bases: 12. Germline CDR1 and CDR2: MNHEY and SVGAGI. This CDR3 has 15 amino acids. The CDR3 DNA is TGTGCCAGCAGCAGCCCGGGACAGGGTTTAACCGAGCAGTACTTC. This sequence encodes CASSSPGQGLTEQYF.

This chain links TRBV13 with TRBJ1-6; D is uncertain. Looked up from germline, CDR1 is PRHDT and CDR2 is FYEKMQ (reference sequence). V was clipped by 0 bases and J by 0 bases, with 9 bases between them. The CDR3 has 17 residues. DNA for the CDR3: TGTGCCAGCAGCTTAGGCTCACTGAGCTCCTATAATTCACCCCTCCACTTT. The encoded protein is CASSLGSLSSYNSPLHF.

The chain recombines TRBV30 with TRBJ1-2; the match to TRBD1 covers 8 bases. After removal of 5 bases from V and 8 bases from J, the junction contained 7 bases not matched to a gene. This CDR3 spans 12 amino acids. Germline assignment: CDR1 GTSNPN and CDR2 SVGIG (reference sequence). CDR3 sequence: CAWDPGQGGYTF. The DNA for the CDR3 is TGTGCCTGGGACCCCGGACAGGGAGGCTACACCTTC.

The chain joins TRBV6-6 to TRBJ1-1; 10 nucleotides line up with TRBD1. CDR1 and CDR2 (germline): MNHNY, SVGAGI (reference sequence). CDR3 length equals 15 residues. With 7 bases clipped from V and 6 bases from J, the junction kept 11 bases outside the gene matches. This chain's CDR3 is CASTPGQGLRAEAFF. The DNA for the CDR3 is TGTGCCAGCACTCCGGGACAGGGGCTTAGAGCTGAAGCTTTCTTT.

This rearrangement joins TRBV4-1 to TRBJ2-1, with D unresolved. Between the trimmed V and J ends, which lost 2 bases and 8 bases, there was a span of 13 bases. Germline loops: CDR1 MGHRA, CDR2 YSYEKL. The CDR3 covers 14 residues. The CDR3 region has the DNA TGCGCCAGCAGCCAAACCGACTCGTTGTATGAGCAGTTCTTC. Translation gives CASSQTDSLYEQFF.

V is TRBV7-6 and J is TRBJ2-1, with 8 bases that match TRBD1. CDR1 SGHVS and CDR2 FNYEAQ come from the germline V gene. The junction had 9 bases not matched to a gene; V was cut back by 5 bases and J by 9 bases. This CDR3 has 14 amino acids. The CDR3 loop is CASSPLTGGREQFF. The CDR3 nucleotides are TGTGCCAGCAGCCCTCTCACAGGGGGTCGTGAGCAGTTCTTC.

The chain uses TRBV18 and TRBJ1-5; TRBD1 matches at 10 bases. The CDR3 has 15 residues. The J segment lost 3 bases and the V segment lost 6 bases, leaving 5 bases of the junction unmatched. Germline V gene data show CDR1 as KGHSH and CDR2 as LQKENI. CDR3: CASSRTGGFNQPQHF. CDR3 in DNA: TGTGCCAGCTCCCGGACAGGGGGTTTCAATCAGCCCCAGCATTTT.

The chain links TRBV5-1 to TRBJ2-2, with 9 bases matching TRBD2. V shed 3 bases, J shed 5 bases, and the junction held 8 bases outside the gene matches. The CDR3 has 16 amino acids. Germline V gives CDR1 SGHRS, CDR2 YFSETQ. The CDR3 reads CASSWGTSIRTGELFF. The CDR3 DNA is TGCGCCAGCAGCTGGGGGACTAGCATAAGAACCGGGGAGCTGTTTTTT.

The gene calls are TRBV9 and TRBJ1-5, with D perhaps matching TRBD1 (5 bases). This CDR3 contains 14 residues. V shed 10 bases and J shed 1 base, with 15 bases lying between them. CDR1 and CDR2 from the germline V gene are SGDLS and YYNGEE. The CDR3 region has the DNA TGTGCCTCCTCTAAGGGGCTAAGCAATCAGCCCCAGCATTTT. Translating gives CASSKGLSNQPQHF.

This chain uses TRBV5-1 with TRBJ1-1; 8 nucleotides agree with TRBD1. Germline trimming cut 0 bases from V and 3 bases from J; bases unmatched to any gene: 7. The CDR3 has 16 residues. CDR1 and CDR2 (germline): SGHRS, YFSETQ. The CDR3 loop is CASSLGQGAGDTEAFF. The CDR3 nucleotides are TGCGCCAGCAGCTTGGGCCAGGGGGCCGGGGACACTGAAGCTTTCTTT.

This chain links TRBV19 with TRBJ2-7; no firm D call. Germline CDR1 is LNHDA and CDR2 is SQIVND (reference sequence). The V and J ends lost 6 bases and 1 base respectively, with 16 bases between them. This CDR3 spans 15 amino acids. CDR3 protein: CASSKSHQVSYEQYF. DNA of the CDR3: TGTGCCAGTAGCAAATCCCACCAGGTATCCTACGAGCAGTACTTC.

The CDR3 bases are TGCAGCGTTGAAGAATTACTCGCGGCTCAACCTCCGGAGACCCAGTACTTC. Amino acid sequence: CSVEELLAAQPPETQYF. This chain joins TRBV29-1 and TRBJ2-5, with D unclear. The CDR3 has 17 residues. Trimming removed 0 bases at V and 5 bases at J, with 22 bases between. In germline, CDR1 is SQVTM, CDR2 ANQGSEA.

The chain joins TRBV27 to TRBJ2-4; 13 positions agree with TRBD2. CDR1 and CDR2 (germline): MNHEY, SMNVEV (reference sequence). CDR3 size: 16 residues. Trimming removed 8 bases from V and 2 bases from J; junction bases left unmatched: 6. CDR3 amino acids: CASAWGLAGTKNIQYF. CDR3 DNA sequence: TGTGCCAGCGCCTGGGGACTAGCGGGGACCAAAAACATTCAGTACTTC.

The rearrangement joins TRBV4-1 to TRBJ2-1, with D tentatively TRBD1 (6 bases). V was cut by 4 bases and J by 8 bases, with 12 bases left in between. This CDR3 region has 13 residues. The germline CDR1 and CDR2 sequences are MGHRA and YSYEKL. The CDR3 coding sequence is TGCGCCAGCAGCCTAAGAGCAGGGGATGAGCAGTTCTTC. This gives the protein CASSLRAGDEQFF.